Shown below are 12 T cell receptor beta chains from a single sample sequenced in a study of control samples from healthy donors and cancer patients. Assay used: immunoSEQ multiplex PCR; TCRdb lists only in-frame clones, some missing. The sample holds about 21,000 clones; approximately 80% are singletons and the top ten take approximately 23%. Sequencing was performed on PBMCs. The receptors come from a man in his 60s with colorectal cancer.

J is TRBJ1-6 and V is TRBV9; 9 bases align to TRBD1. The CDR3 has 15 amino acids. The V gene end was trimmed by 0 bases and the J gene end by 7 bases; junction bases not matched to a gene: 2. Germline V gives CDR1 SGDLS, CDR2 YYNGEE. The CDR3 DNA is TGTGCCAGCAGCGTAGAGGGACAGGGAAATTCACCCCTCCACTTT. This sequence encodes CASSVEGQGNSPLHF.

The rearrangement uses TRBV4-3 and TRBJ2-3; D possibly corresponds to TRBD1 (5 bases). Trimming left V 2 bases short and J 0 bases short, with 15 bases between. Germline V gene lookup returns CDR1 LGHNA and CDR2 YSLEER. There are 17 residues in the CDR3. The CDR3 loop reads CASSQFSQGTSTDTQYF. The CDR3 DNA reads as TGCGCCAGCAGCCAATTTAGTCAGGGAACTAGCACAGATACGCAGTATTTT.

V gene TRBV5-4 combines with J gene TRBJ2-1; 8 positions agree with TRBD2. Germline V lookup: CDR1 SGHNT, CDR2 YYREEE (reference sequence). The CDR3 spans 17 residues. The trim removed 1 base at V and 5 bases at J, leaving 11 bases unmatched. CDR3 sequence reads: CASSLRSSGGPDNEQFF. The CDR3 DNA is TGTGCCAGCAGCTTGAGGTCATCGGGGGGGCCAGACAATGAGCAGTTCTTC.

The V call is TRBV11-2, the J call TRBJ2-3; 9 nucleotides align to TRBD1. The germline V gene encodes CDR1 SGHAT and CDR2 FQNNGV. The CDR3 runs to 18 residues. Germline trimming cut 4 bases from V and 2 bases from J; bases unmatched to any gene: 13. The DNA for the CDR3 is TGTGCCAGCAGCTGGGGACAGGGAATCCCTGGGCCCACAGATACGCAGTATTTT. This encodes CASSWGQGIPGPTDTQYF.

V gene TRBV25-1 combines with J gene TRBJ1-2; a possible D gene is TRBD1 (5 bases). Germline V gives CDR1 MGHDK, CDR2 SYGVNS. This CDR3 has 12 amino acids. Trimming shortened V by 8 bases and J by 6 bases, and 13 bases separated the two germline ends. The CDR3 loop is CASDGGEHGYTF. CDR3 coding DNA: TGTGCCAGCGATGGGGGGGAGCATGGCTACACCTTC.

V is TRBV6-2 or TRBV6-3 and J is TRBJ2-1, with 12 nucleotides matching TRBD2. V was pared by 2 bases and J by 4 bases, with 3 bases of the junction left unmatched. This CDR3 spans 16 amino acids. Germline V gene data show CDR1 as MNHEY and CDR2 as SVGEGT. The CDR3 is CASSYGGTSGYNEQFF. Here the CDR3 DNA reads TGTGCCAGCAGTTACGGGGGGACTAGCGGGTACAATGAGCAGTTCTTC.

The V gene is TRBV5-1, the J gene TRBJ2-2; D not certain. Trimming left V 0 bases short and J 2 bases short, with 17 bases between. Germline loops: CDR1 SGHRS, CDR2 YFSETQ. This CDR3 is 18 amino acids long. CDR3 amino acids: CASSLEFGWGGNTGELFF. CDR3 DNA: TGCGCCAGCAGCTTGGAATTTGGGTGGGGTGGCAACACCGGGGAGCTGTTTTTT.

The rearrangement joins TRBV18 to TRBJ1-2; tentatively, D is TRBD1 (6 bases). The germline CDR1 and CDR2 sequences are KGHSH and LQKENI. The V gene lost 3 bases and the J gene lost 7 bases, with 12 bases spanning the gap. This CDR3 comprises 13 residues. The CDR3 spells CASSPRQESGYTF. The CDR3 nucleotides read TGTGCCAGCTCACCTCGACAGGAAAGTGGCTACACCTTC.

The rearrangement uses TRBV10-3 and TRBJ2-3; 9 positions agree with TRBD2. CDR1 and CDR2 (germline): ENHRY, SYGVKD. The CDR3 has 18 amino acids. V was pared by 8 bases and J by 1 base, with 16 bases of the junction left unmatched. The CDR3 loop is CAIWGLARGGRGTDTQYF. CDR3 coding DNA: TGTGCCATCTGGGGTCTAGCGCGGGGGGGCCGGGGCACAGATACGCAGTATTTT.

This clone turned up a few times. The chain recombines TRBV27 with TRBJ1-1; D is undetermined. The V end was cut by 5 bases, the J end by 3 bases, with 10 bases between. Germline assignment: CDR1 MNHEY and CDR2 SMNVEV (reference sequence). The CDR3 totals 13 residues. CDR3 loop: CASSREADTEAFF. The DNA for the CDR3 is TGTGCCAGCAGTCGGGAGGCGGACACTGAAGCTTTCTTT.

This clone was detected once. The chain links TRBV6-5 to TRBJ1-1; D is uncertain. Trimming removed 6 bases at V and 5 bases at J, with 16 bases between. Germline V gene data show CDR1 as MNHEY and CDR2 as SVGAGI. CDR3 size: 14 residues. The CDR3 loop is CASRSPWGGTEAFF. CDR3 coding DNA: TGTGCCAGCAGATCCCCTTGGGGTGGGACTGAAGCTTTCTTT.

This chain joins TRBV6-2 or TRBV6-3 and TRBJ2-7, with D unresolved. Germline CDR1 MNHEY, CDR2 SVGEGT. V was pared by 7 bases and J by 7 bases, with 17 bases between. The CDR3 runs to 13 residues. The CDR3 sequence: CASTPGRSREQYF. CDR3 nucleotide sequence: TGTGCCAGCACCCCCGGTAGATCGAGGGAGCAGTACTTC.